The 20 T cell receptor beta chains listed next were all sequenced from one sample in a study of graft-versus-host responses after intestinal transplantation. Assay: immunoSEQ multiplex PCR; the TCRdb copy retains only in-frame clones and omits some. The sample lists about 86,000 clones, about 88% seen once, with roughly 0.3% in the top ten. No antigen has been assigned to these receptors. This specimen consisted of unstimulated CD4+ T cells sorted from spleen or lymph node cells, obtained before transplant. The receptors derive from a human donor who was the organ donor for an intestinal transplant.

This rearrangement joins TRBV14 to TRBJ1-2; D remains unclear. V dropped 2 bases and J dropped 4 bases, with 8 bases sitting between them. The CDR3 runs 13 residues. The germline CDR1 and CDR2 sequences are SGHDN and FVKESK. The CDR3 sequence is CASSQTRGYGYTF. CDR3 coding DNA: TGTGCCAGCAGCCAAACCCGGGGCTATGGCTACACCTTC. Based on the CDR3 plus reference TRBV14 and TRBJ1-2, the full variable domain is EAGVTQFPSHSVIEKGQTVTLRCDPISGHDNLYWYRRVMGKEIKFLLHFVKESKQDESGMPNNRFLAERTGGTYSTLKVQPAELEDSGVYFCASSQTRGYGYTFGSGTRLTVV.

The chain links TRBV5-4 to TRBJ2-5, with 8 bases that match TRBD1. Losses at the gene ends were 1 base for V and 5 bases for J; bases not matched to a gene: 4. Germline CDR1 reads SGHNT; CDR2 reads YYREEE (reference sequence). The CDR3 sequence is 14 residues long. The CDR3 protein is CASSLTGGRETQYF. The CDR3 coding sequence is TGTGCCAGCAGCTTGACAGGGGGGAGGGAGACCCAGTACTTC.

The chain couples TRBV7-6 to TRBJ1-3, with a possible D match to TRBD1 (6 bases). CDR1 and CDR2 from the germline V gene are SGHVS and FNYEAQ. The CDR3 contains 17 residues. The V end was cut by 5 bases, the J end by 0 bases, with 17 bases between. The CDR3 protein is CASSLLSGARSGNTIYF. In DNA form, the CDR3 reads TGTGCCAGCAGCCTACTCTCAGGGGCACGCTCTGGAAACACCATATATTTT.

The rearrangement joins TRBV9 to TRBJ2-1, with D unclear. There are 15 residues in the CDR3. Germline V lookup: CDR1 SGDLS, CDR2 YYNGEE. The V end was cut by 2 bases, the J end by 0 bases, with 9 bases between. The DNA of the CDR3 is TGTGCCAGCAGCGTCGCGGCGAGCTCCTACAATGAGCAGTTCTTC. Translation gives CASSVAASSYNEQFF.

V usage is TRBV5-1 and J usage is TRBJ1-6; D remains ambiguous. The CDR3 is 16 residues long. Germline V gives CDR1 SGHRS, CDR2 YFSETQ. V dropped 4 bases and J dropped 10 bases, with 21 bases sitting between them. The CDR3 DNA follows: TGCGCCAGCAGCCCGGTTGAAGGGAGGATCAGCTCACCCCTCCACTTT. Its translation is CASSPVEGRISSPLHF.

This clone was observed once. The chain employs TRBV7-9 and TRBJ2-2, with D possibly being TRBD1 (6 bases). The germline V and J ends were trimmed by 1 base and 4 bases, with 22 bases remaining between them. The germline CDR1 and CDR2 sequences are SEHNR and FQNEAQ (reference sequence). The CDR3 spans 19 residues. The CDR3 nucleotides read TGTGCCAGCAGCTTAGTTCCCGTCGGTCGTAGCAGGGGCACCGGGGAGCTGTTTTTT. Translated, it gives CASSLVPVGRSRGTGELFF.

The CDR3 nucleotides are TGTGCCAGCAGTCCCTCGAGGCGGGCCTTGAACACTGAAGCTTTCTTT. It yields the protein CASSPSRRALNTEAFF. The chain couples TRBV7-9 to TRBJ1-1; D is ambiguous. Germline-derived CDR1 and CDR2 are SEHNR and FQNEAQ (reference sequence). The CDR3 is 16 amino acids. V was clipped by 6 bases and J by 0 bases, with 17 bases between them.

V is TRBV6-6 and J is TRBJ1-1, with D possibly matching TRBD1 (6 bases). Looked up from germline, CDR1 is MNHNY and CDR2 is SVGAGI (reference sequence). V gave up 2 bases and J gave up 3 bases, with 16 bases separating them. This CDR3 comprises 16 residues. The CDR3 sequence: CASSYRPRGLDTEAFF. The CDR3 region has the DNA TGTGCCAGCAGTTACCGACCCAGGGGATTGGACACTGAAGCTTTCTTT.

The rearrangement uses TRBV5-4 and TRBJ2-7; the match to TRBD2 covers 12 bases. Germline CDR1 reads SGHNT; CDR2 reads YYREEE (reference sequence). The CDR3 runs 17 residues. J gave up 2 bases and V 4 bases, and 10 bases lay outside the gene matches. This chain's CDR3 is CASSHAPLAGGTYEQYF. CDR3 coding DNA: TGTGCCAGCAGCCACGCTCCCCTAGCGGGGGGGACCTACGAGCAGTACTTC.

V is TRBV20-1 and J is TRBJ2-1; tentative D call: TRBD1 (5 bases). This CDR3 is built from 11 residues. The V and J ends lost 1 base and 11 bases respectively, with 9 bases between them. Germline CDR1 DFQATT, CDR2 SNEGSKA (reference sequence). This chain's CDR3 is CSARGGRQQFF. CDR3 bases: TGCAGTGCTAGAGGGGGCAGGCAGCAGTTCTTC.

The V call is TRBV11-2, the J call TRBJ2-7, with TRBD1 matching 7 bases. The ends lost 4 bases at V and 5 bases at J; junction bases unmatched: 14. The germline V gene has CDR1 SGHAT and CDR2 FQNNGV. The CDR3 has 16 residues. The CDR3 is CASSSLNDRVRHEQYF. The CDR3, as DNA: TGTGCCAGCAGCTCGCTAAATGACAGGGTGCGTCACGAGCAGTACTTC.

V usage is TRBV13 and J usage is TRBJ2-7, with D possibly being TRBD2 (5 bases). The germline V gene encodes CDR1 PRHDT and CDR2 FYEKMQ (reference sequence). This CDR3 region has 14 residues. Trimming pared 2 bases from V and 0 bases from J, leaving 8 bases between. This CDR3 reads CASSLKRGSYEQYF. For the CDR3, the DNA is TGTGCCAGCAGCTTAAAACGGGGCTCCTACGAGCAGTACTTC.

This sequence joins TRBV9 and TRBJ2-5; the match to TRBD2 covers 8 bases. CDR1 and CDR2 (germline): SGDLS, YYNGEE. CDR3 length: 16 amino acids. After removal of 2 bases from V and 5 bases from J, the junction contained 11 bases not matched to a gene. The CDR3 coding sequence is TGTGCCAGCAGCGTGGGGACTAGGCCTCCGGGGGAGACCCAGTACTTC. It yields the protein CASSVGTRPPGETQYF.

The rearrangement joins TRBV6-1 to TRBJ2-1; D is perhaps TRBD1 (5 bases). V lost 3 bases and J 7 bases, leaving 13 bases between the germline ends. CDR3 length equals 14 residues. Germline lookup yields CDR1 MNHNS and CDR2 SASEGT. CDR3 region: CASSEYRGVNEQFF. The CDR3 DNA sequence: TGTGCCAGCAGTGAGTATAGGGGTGTAAATGAGCAGTTCTTC.

The chain combines TRBV7-9 with TRBJ2-7; D is ambiguous. The V end lost 4 bases, the J end lost 4 bases, and 5 bases lay between the germline ends. The CDR3 contains 11 residues. CDR1 and CDR2 from the germline V gene are SEHNR and FQNEAQ (reference sequence). The CDR3 protein is CASSSRYEQYF. DNA for the CDR3: TGTGCCAGCAGCTCGCGATACGAGCAGTACTTC.

This chain joins TRBV5-5 and TRBJ1-2; a weak D match, TRBD1 (5 bases). Germline V lookup: CDR1 SGHKS, CDR2 YYEKEE (reference sequence). V gave up 2 bases and J gave up 3 bases, with 8 bases separating them. The CDR3 has 13 residues. Written as DNA, the CDR3 is TGTGCCAGCAGCTTTCGGGGGGACTATGGCTACACCTTC. It encodes CASSFRGDYGYTF.

This chain connects TRBV5-1 to TRBJ2-1; 7 nucleotides line up with TRBD2. CDR1 is SGHRS and CDR2 is YFSETQ in the germline V gene. J gave up 4 bases and V 4 bases, and 11 bases lay outside the gene matches. This CDR3 has 16 residues. CDR3 bases: TGCGCCAGCAGCGGGCGGCTAGCGGCAATTTACAATGAGCAGTTCTTC. Encoded protein: CASSGRLAAIYNEQFF.

The sample holds one count of this clone. The CDR3 region has the DNA TGTGCCAGCAGCCAGGCCCCTTTAGCGGGACTGCAGTTCTTC. Translating gives CASSQAPLAGLQFF. The chain links TRBV9 to TRBJ2-1; the match to TRBD2 covers 8 bases. The germline CDR1 and CDR2 sequences are SGDLS and YYNGEE. This CDR3 has 14 amino acids. V shed 4 bases and J 12 bases; nucleotides not matched to a gene: 12.

The V call is TRBV7-2, the J call TRBJ2-2; no reliable D call. The CDR3 extends over 12 amino acids. The V gene's germline CDR1 is SGHTA and CDR2 FQGNSA. V dropped 4 bases and J dropped 3 bases, with 3 bases sitting between them. CDR3 sequence: CASSYYTGELFF. In DNA, the CDR3 is TGTGCCAGCAGCTACTACACCGGGGAGCTGTTTTTT.

This clone appeared a single time. The V call is TRBV4-1, the J call TRBJ1-3, with 11 bases aligning to TRBD1. V shed 8 bases, J shed 8 bases, and the junction held 8 bases outside the gene matches. The CDR3 is 14 residues long. In germline, CDR1 is MGHRA, CDR2 YSYEKL. Written as DNA, the CDR3 is TGCGCCAGCGGTCGAGGACAGGGGGCGGACACCATATATTTT. This gives the protein CASGRGQGADTIYF.